The following is a T cell receptor beta chain sequence with its context. RNA, at about 0.5 to 1 ug, was reverse transcribed with random hexamers. immunoSEQ multiplex PCR amplified TCR beta CDR3 across 54 Vbeta, 13 Jbeta. Each CDR3 protein gets one entry after TCRdb re-called the immunoSEQ multiplex PCR reads with MiXCR. The data show under 200,000 distinct CDR3 sequences, roughly 90% seen once. This record belongs to a study of CD8 T cells in Susac syndrome. Per germline, CDR1 DFQATT and CDR2 SNEGSKA (reference sequence). V lost 1 base and J lost 6, with 13 bases in between. The length of the CDR3 is 14 residues. Sequencing of TCR beta covered CD8+ and CD4+ T cells obtained from blood. Patients with Susac syndrome met the recently defined diagnostic criteria for definite or probable disease. Negative isolation was applied to CD8+ and CD4+ T cells, and FACS enrichment was applied to TEMRA cells.

The sequence came from a human donor with Susac syndrome. Sample: CD4+ T cells from PBMCs. The chain has TRBV20-1 and TRBJ2-4; TRBD2 might be the D (6 bases). CDR3 DNA sequence: TGCAGTGCTAGAGCCCCCGGGCGGGGAAACATTCAGTACTTC. This codes for CSARAPGRGNIQYF.